This T cell receptor beta chain came from a study of blood T cell repertoires in COVID-19. Study-wide context: Samples representing acute and convalescent COVID-19 were sourced from the United States, Italy and Spain. T cells, B-cell-depleted T cells, or PBMCs provided the cDNA or gDNA that served as material.

J was trimmed by 0 bases and V by 1 base; bases with no gene match: 9. Germline V lookup: CDR1 SGHRS, CDR2 YFSETQ. This CDR3 contains 17 residues. Original processing methods: Nucleated cell number was recorded as an estimate derived from reference gene primer amplification. Libraries were prepared by immunoSEQ multiplex PCR; TCRdb keeps only in-frame clonotypes and omits some of them. V, J and clone size are those of that table, while D and trimming were read from the DNA. In the table there are about 200,000 clones, about 86% of which are singletons. The chain employs TRBV5-1 and TRBJ1-2; TRBD1 agrees at 7 bases. The clonotype was recovered from a woman in her seventies with acute or convalescent COVID-19. Material: peripheral blood. The CDR3 protein is CASSLRTGAAANYGYTF. The CDR3 region has the DNA TGCGCCAGCAGCTTGAGGACAGGCGCCGCCGCTAACTATGGCTACACCTTC.